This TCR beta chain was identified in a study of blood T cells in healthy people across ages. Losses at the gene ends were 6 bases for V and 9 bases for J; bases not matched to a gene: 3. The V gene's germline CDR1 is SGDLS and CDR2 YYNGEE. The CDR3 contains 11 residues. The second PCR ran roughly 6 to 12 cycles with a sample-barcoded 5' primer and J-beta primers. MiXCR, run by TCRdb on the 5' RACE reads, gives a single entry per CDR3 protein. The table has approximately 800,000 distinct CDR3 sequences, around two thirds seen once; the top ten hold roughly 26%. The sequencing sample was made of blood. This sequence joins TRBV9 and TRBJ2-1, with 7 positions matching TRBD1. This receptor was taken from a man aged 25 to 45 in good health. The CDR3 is CASMHRGEQFF. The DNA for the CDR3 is TGTGCCAGCATGCACAGGGGTGAGCAGTTCTTC. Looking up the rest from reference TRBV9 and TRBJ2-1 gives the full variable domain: DSGVTQTPKHLITATGQRVTLRCSPRSGDLSVYWYQQSLDQGLQFLIQYYNGEERAKGNILERFSAQQFPDLHSELNLSSLELGDSALYFCASMHRGEQFFGPGTRLTVL.